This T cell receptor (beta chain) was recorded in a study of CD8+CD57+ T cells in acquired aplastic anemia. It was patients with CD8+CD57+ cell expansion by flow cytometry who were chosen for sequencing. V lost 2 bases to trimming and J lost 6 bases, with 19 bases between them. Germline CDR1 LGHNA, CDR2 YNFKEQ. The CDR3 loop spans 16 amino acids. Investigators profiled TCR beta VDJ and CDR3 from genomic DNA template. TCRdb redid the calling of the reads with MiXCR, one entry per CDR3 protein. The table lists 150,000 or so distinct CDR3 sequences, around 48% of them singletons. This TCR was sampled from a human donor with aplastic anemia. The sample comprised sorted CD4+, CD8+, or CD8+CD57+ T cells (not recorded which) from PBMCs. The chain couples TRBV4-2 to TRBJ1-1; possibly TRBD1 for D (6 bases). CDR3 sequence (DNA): TGTGCCAGCAGCCAACGAGGGGGGGTTTTAGGCCCTGAAGCTTTCTTT. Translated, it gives CASSQRGGVLGPEAFF.